The 15 T cell receptor beta chains in this list originate from one sample, sequenced in a study of blood T cell repertoires in COVID-19 (dated by TCRdb to 2019 to 2021). Library preparation was by the immunoSEQ multiplex PCR assay. The table comes from immuneACCESS by way of TCRdb, which keeps in-frame sequences with V and J called. Part of the clones is missing from these tables; in studies checked, under half for an unresolved V gene and the rest for unknown reasons. This sample holds 68,000 or so clones; approximately 90% were observed only once. The ten largest clones represent about 3% of the sample. Sequencing used peripheral blood. The source of these receptors is a woman aged 45-65 years with COVID-19, enrolled during active disease.

The chain has TRBV28 and TRBJ2-7; 7 bases fit TRBD2. The V gene's germline CDR1 is MDHEN and CDR2 SYDVKM. The CDR3 is made up of 16 amino acids. V was clipped by 5 bases and J by 1 base; unmatched bases: 11. The CDR3 protein is CASSHPRSGGSYEQYF. DNA for the CDR3: TGTGCCAGCAGTCACCCCCGTTCGGGAGGTTCCTACGAGCAGTACTTC.

The chain uses TRBV5-1 and TRBJ2-1; 16 positions agree with TRBD2. V shed 3 bases, J shed 11 bases, and the junction held 5 bases outside the gene matches. This CDR3 has 15 residues. Germline values: CDR1 SGHRS, CDR2 YFSETQ. The CDR3 sequence: CASSSGLAGGPQQFF. The CDR3 DNA reads as TGCGCCAGCAGCTCGGGACTAGCGGGAGGGCCCCAGCAGTTCTTC.

The V and J genes are TRBV15 and TRBJ2-3, with 8 bases lining up with TRBD2. The CDR3 is made up of 16 amino acids. Germline values: CDR1 LNHNV, CDR2 YYDKDF (reference sequence). With V trimmed by 3 bases and J by 4 bases, 9 bases remained unmatched. The CDR3 reads CATSRATGGPADTQYF. The CDR3 bases are TGTGCCACCAGCAGGGCGACGGGAGGGCCAGCAGATACGCAGTATTTT.

This chain uses TRBV5-1 with TRBJ1-1; D is ambiguous. The germline V gene has CDR1 SGHRS and CDR2 YFSETQ. The V end was cut by 4 bases, the J end by 1 base, with 11 bases between. The CDR3 runs 14 residues. The CDR3 spells CASSPRGGNTEAFF. CDR3 bases: TGCGCCAGCAGCCCACGGGGTGGGAACACTGAAGCTTTCTTT.

The genes are TRBV20-1 and TRBJ2-1, with 12 bases aligning to TRBD2. Losses at the gene ends were 4 bases for V and 15 bases for J; bases not matched to a gene: 1. Germline CDR1 reads DFQATT; CDR2 reads SNEGSKA (reference sequence). The CDR3 has 10 amino acids. The CDR3 is CSATSGRGFF. In DNA, the CDR3 is TGCAGTGCTACTAGCGGGAGGGGGTTCTTC.

This rearrangement joins TRBV13 to TRBJ1-2; D unclear. CDR1 is PRHDT and CDR2 is FYEKMQ in the germline V gene (reference sequence). The V end lost 2 bases, the J end lost 2 bases, and 15 bases lay between the germline ends. The CDR3 loop spans 16 amino acids. This CDR3 reads CASSLNWRGGNYGYTF. Written as DNA, the CDR3 is TGTGCCAGCAGCTTAAATTGGCGGGGTGGCAACTATGGCTACACCTTC.

J is TRBJ2-1 and V is TRBV7-9; D call uncertain. Germline V gene lookup returns CDR1 SEHNR and CDR2 FQNEAQ (reference sequence). The CDR3 runs to 14 residues. V was shortened by 5 bases and J by 8 bases, with 16 bases between the two germline ends. The DNA of the CDR3 is TGTGCCAGCAGCCCAGATCGCGGCGGAGATGAGCAGTTCTTC. Protein product: CASSPDRGGDEQFF.

This clone was picked up a small number of times. The V call is TRBV5-1, the J call TRBJ1-1, with TRBD1 matching over 7 bases. There are 13 residues in the CDR3. The germline V gene has CDR1 SGHRS and CDR2 YFSETQ. The J segment lost 11 bases and the V segment lost 4 bases, leaving 11 bases of the junction unmatched. The CDR3 sequence is CASSKDRVGVAFF. The CDR3 DNA reads as TGCGCCAGCAGCAAAGACAGGGTTGGGGTCGCTTTCTTT.

This rearrangement joins TRBV19 to TRBJ2-1, with TRBD2 matching over 9 bases. V was pared by 1 base and J by 8 bases, with 6 bases of the junction left unmatched. Looked up from germline, CDR1 is LNHDA and CDR2 is SQIVND (reference sequence). The CDR3 spans 15 residues. CDR3 region: CASSIGGTSSDEQFF. The CDR3, as DNA: TGTGCCAGTAGTATAGGGGGGACTAGCTCGGATGAGCAGTTCTTC. The full variable domain, in which reference TRBV19 and TRBJ2-1 provide the parts outside the CDR3, is DGGITQSPKYLFRKEGQNVTLSCEQNLNHDAMYWYRQDPGQGLRLIYYSQIVNDFQKGDIAEGYSVSREKKESFPLTVTSAQKNPTAFYLCASSIGGTSSDEQFFGPGTRLTVL.

The chain is built from TRBV2 and TRBJ1-1; a possible D gene is TRBD1 (6 bases). Germline CDR1 reads SNHLY; CDR2 reads FYNNEI. The CDR3 is made up of 13 amino acids. The V end lost 2 bases, the J end lost 5 bases, and 9 bases lay between the germline ends. The CDR3 here is CASSENRATEAFF. The CDR3 DNA reads as TGTGCCAGCAGTGAAAACAGGGCGACTGAAGCTTTCTTT. Variable domain in full (rest from reference TRBV2 and TRBJ1-1): EPEVTQTPSHQVTQMGQEVILRCVPISNHLYFYWYRQILGQKVEFLVSFYNNEISEKSEIFDDQFSVERPDGSNFTLKIRSTKLEDSAMYFCASSENRATEAFFGQGTRLTVV.

The chain joins TRBV13 to TRBJ1-4, with a possible D match to TRBD1 (6 bases). This CDR3 region has 15 residues. Germline V gene lookup returns CDR1 PRHDT and CDR2 FYEKMQ (reference sequence). V shed 4 bases and J shed 7 bases, with 16 bases lying between them. The DNA of the CDR3 is TGTGCCAGCAGCTCCTCGGGACATAGGGGTGAAAAACTGTTTTTT. Protein: CASSSSGHRGEKLFF. The whole variable domain, filled in from reference TRBV13 and TRBJ1-4, reads AAGVIQSPRHLIKEKRETATLKCYPIPRHDTVYWYQQGPGQDPQFLISFYEKMQSDKGSIPDRFSAQQFSDYHSELNMSSLELGDSALYFCASSSSGHRGEKLFFGSGTQLSVL.

This chain links TRBV4-1 with TRBJ2-5, with 9 bases matching TRBD2. The V gene end was trimmed by 7 bases and the J gene end by 4 bases; junction bases not matched to a gene: 13. Looked up from germline, CDR1 is MGHRA and CDR2 is YSYEKL. This CDR3 has 16 amino acids. DNA for the CDR3: TGCGCCAGCACCTCTACGCAGGGCGGGAGGGGAGAGACCCAGTACTTC. Translation gives CASTSTQGGRGETQYF.

The gene calls are TRBV4-2 and TRBJ2-7; D not resolved. Deletions cut 0 bases from V and 4 bases from J, with 10 bases between. The CDR3 runs 14 residues. From germline, CDR1 is LGHNA and CDR2 YNFKEQ. CDR3 in DNA: TGTGCCAGCAGCCAAGATAGAAGAGTGTACGAGCAGTACTTC. It yields the protein CASSQDRRVYEQYF.

This chain links TRBV27 with TRBJ1-4; 8 positions match TRBD1. CDR3 length equals 15 residues. Germline assignment: CDR1 MNHEY and CDR2 SMNVEV (reference sequence). With 6 bases clipped from V and 7 bases from J, the junction kept 10 bases outside the gene matches. The CDR3 spells CASRRQGTSVEKLFF. The DNA of the CDR3 is TGTGCCAGCAGAAGACAGGGGACGTCGGTTGAAAAACTGTTTTTT.

The chain carries TRBV5-1 and TRBJ1-1; unclear D gene. CDR3 length: 15 residues. Trimming cost V 0 bases and J 6 bases, with 15 bases left between them. CDR1 is SGHRS and CDR2 is YFSETQ in the germline V gene. The CDR3 coding sequence is TGCGCCAGCAGCTTGGCTGGAGGCGGTGCCGCTGAAGCTTTCTTT. This sequence encodes CASSLAGGGAAEAFF.